Below are 17 T cell receptor beta chains sequenced from a single sample in a study of siplizumab effects on memory and regulatory T cells. Clones were sequenced by immunoSEQ multiplex PCR, and TCRdb holds only the in-frame ones, with some missing. The table records 90,000 to 120,000 clones, over 90% of them present only once. The sequenced sample was Tregs sorted from blood. The receptors shown here come from a human donor in good health.

V and J are TRBV27 and TRBJ2-4, with 10 bases aligning to TRBD1. The CDR3 consists of 17 residues. With V trimmed by 3 bases and J by 1 base, 6 bases remained unmatched. Germline V lookup: CDR1 MNHEY, CDR2 SMNVEV (reference sequence). CDR3 sequence: CASSFIKGQGAKNIQYF. CDR3 nucleotides: TGTGCCAGCAGTTTCATAAAGGGACAGGGGGCCAAAAACATTCAGTACTTC.

This chain links TRBV15 with TRBJ1-3; D is undetermined. Trimming took 1 base from V and 2 from J, leaving 15 bases between them. From germline, CDR1 is LNHNV and CDR2 YYDKDF (reference sequence). The CDR3 loop spans 17 amino acids. CDR3 nucleotides: TGTGCCACCAGCAGAGGATTAGGTCGGCGAACTGGAAACACCATATATTTT. This codes for CATSRGLGRRTGNTIYF.

The chain has TRBV19 and TRBJ1-4; 9 bases agree with TRBD1. J was trimmed by 7 bases and V by 9 bases; bases with no gene match: 9. This CDR3 has 14 residues. CDR1 and CDR2 (germline): LNHDA, SQIVND (reference sequence). As DNA, the CDR3 is TGTGCCAGCCGACTAACAGGGGGCCGTGAAAAACTGTTTTTT. This sequence encodes CASRLTGGREKLFF.

V and J are TRBV27 and TRBJ2-2, with 12 bases aligning to TRBD1. Trimming cost V 5 bases and J 7 bases; bases outside gene matches: 14. Germline CDR1 reads MNHEY; CDR2 reads SMNVEV (reference sequence). This CDR3 comprises 18 residues. Here the CDR3 reads CASSVDVLGQGAIGELFF. The CDR3 DNA reads TGTGCCAGCAGTGTGGATGTATTGGGACAGGGGGCGATCGGGGAGCTGTTTTTT.

The V call is TRBV6-1, the J call TRBJ1-1; D uncertain. Trimming stripped 2 bases from V and 0 bases from J, with 16 bases between. There are 17 residues in the CDR3. In germline, CDR1 is MNHNS, CDR2 SASEGT. The DNA for the CDR3 is TGTGCCAGCAGTGAATCCGTTTTCGCAGCCATGAACACTGAAGCTTTCTTT. This encodes CASSESVFAAMNTEAFF.

This clone appeared a single time. This rearrangement joins TRBV5-5 to TRBJ2-7; TRBD1 matches at 7 bases. V trimming: 4 bases; J trimming: 3 bases; junction bases outside the gene matches: 10. The CDR3 is 15 residues long. Germline loops: CDR1 SGHKS, CDR2 YYEKEE (reference sequence). CDR3 residues: CASSQAGGASYEQYF. The DNA of the CDR3 is TGTGCCAGCAGCCAGGCAGGGGGTGCGAGCTACGAGCAGTACTTC.

The V call is TRBV20-1, the J call TRBJ1-1, with a weak D call TRBD1 (6 bases). The CDR3 spans 11 residues. The germline V gene has CDR1 DFQATT and CDR2 SNEGSKA (reference sequence). Between the trimmed V and J ends, which lost 5 bases and 5 bases, there was a span of 9 bases. The CDR3 region is CSAHRGTEAFF. The CDR3, as DNA: TGCAGTGCTCATAGGGGGACTGAAGCTTTCTTT.

The V gene is TRBV11-2, the J gene TRBJ1-3; D might be TRBD1 (6 bases). Germline CDR1 and CDR2: SGHAT and FQNNGV. CDR3 size: 15 residues. Trimming stripped 5 bases from V and 0 bases from J, with 11 bases between. DNA for the CDR3: TGTGCCAGCAGCCTACAGGGCCTCTCTGGAAACACCATATATTTT. This gives the protein CASSLQGLSGNTIYF.

The rearrangement links TRBV6-5 to TRBJ2-7, with 7 bases matching TRBD2. CDR3 length: 15 residues. The germline gives CDR1 MNHEY, CDR2 SVGAGI. V lost 6 bases to trimming and J lost 3 bases; unmatched junction nucleotides: 11. CDR3 loop: CASRPHRGRVYEQYF. CDR3 DNA sequence: TGTGCCAGCAGACCGCACCGAGGGAGGGTCTACGAGCAGTACTTC.

The chain combines TRBV6-6 with TRBJ1-1; TRBD1 agrees at 7 bases. CDR1 and CDR2 (germline): MNHNY, SVGAGI (reference sequence). The J segment lost 1 base and the V segment lost 5 bases, leaving 10 bases of the junction unmatched. This CDR3 has 16 amino acids. The CDR3 region has the DNA TGTGCCAGCAGTCCCCCCCAGGGGGGAGGGAACACTGAAGCTTTCTTT. Translating gives CASSPPQGGGNTEAFF.

V gene TRBV18 combines with J gene TRBJ2-7, with D maybe TRBD1 (6 bases). Germline lookup yields CDR1 KGHSH and CDR2 LQKENI. The V end was cut by 6 bases, the J end by 3 bases, with 15 bases between. The CDR3 has 14 residues. Written as DNA, the CDR3 is TGTGCCAGCTCCGGCCGGGACACCGGCTACGAGCAGTACTTC. Its protein product is CASSGRDTGYEQYF.

The CDR3 DNA is TGTGCCAGCAGTGAAGGGGGTCGGGCCTATAATTCACCCCTCCACTTT. Amino acid sequence: CASSEGGRAYNSPLHF. This sequence joins TRBV25-1 and TRBJ1-6; D might be TRBD1 (5 bases). This CDR3 region has 16 residues. In germline, CDR1 is MGHDK, CDR2 SYGVNS. V lost 2 bases to trimming and J lost 2 bases, with 10 bases between them.

This rearrangement joins TRBV10-1 to TRBJ1-5; no reliable D call. The CDR3 runs 16 residues. V was clipped by 2 bases and J by 0 bases, with 11 bases between them. Germline loops: CDR1 WNHNN, CDR2 SYGVQD (reference sequence). Here the CDR3 reads CASSELAGYSNQPQHF. CDR3 in DNA: TGCGCCAGCAGTGAGCTGGCAGGCTATAGCAATCAGCCCCAGCATTTT.

The rearrangement uses TRBV30 and TRBJ2-3, with D uncertain. The germline V and J ends were trimmed by 5 bases and 6 bases, with 9 bases remaining between them. The CDR3 is made up of 11 amino acids. Germline CDR1 and CDR2: GTSNPN and SVGIG (reference sequence). CDR3 amino acids: CAWGMTDTQYF. The CDR3, as DNA: TGTGCCTGGGGAATGACGGATACGCAGTATTTT.

The chain uses TRBV5-1 and TRBJ1-2; no reliable D call. CDR3 size: 14 residues. Germline assignment: CDR1 SGHRS and CDR2 YFSETQ. V shed 2 bases and J shed 3 bases, with 11 bases lying between them. The DNA of the CDR3 is TGCGCCAGCAGCTTCGATGCCAGAGACTATGGCTACACCTTC. Translating it yields CASSFDARDYGYTF. Drawing the rest from reference TRBV5-1 and TRBJ1-2, the complete variable domain is KAGVTQTPRYLIKTRGQQVTLSCSPISGHRSVSWYQQTPGQGLQFLFEYFSETQRNKGNFPGRFSGRQFSNSRSEMNVSTLELGDSALYLCASSFDARDYGYTFGSGTRLTVV.

This chain links TRBV6-5 with TRBJ2-1; 11 nucleotides align to TRBD1. Trimming took 4 bases from V and 6 from J; bases not matched to a gene: 2. Germline V gene lookup returns CDR1 MNHEY and CDR2 SVGAGI. CDR3 length: 14 residues. The CDR3 here is CASSSGTGGNEQFF. The CDR3 nucleotides are TGTGCCAGCAGTTCCGGGACAGGGGGCAATGAGCAGTTCTTC.

The gene calls are TRBV4-1 and TRBJ2-6; no clear D gene. The germline V and J ends were trimmed by 0 bases and 4 bases, with 10 bases remaining between them. This CDR3 has 16 residues. Germline V lookup: CDR1 MGHRA, CDR2 YSYEKL. The CDR3 protein is CASSQDPYPGANVLTF. DNA of the CDR3: TGCGCCAGCAGCCAAGACCCATATCCGGGGGCCAACGTCCTGACTTTC.